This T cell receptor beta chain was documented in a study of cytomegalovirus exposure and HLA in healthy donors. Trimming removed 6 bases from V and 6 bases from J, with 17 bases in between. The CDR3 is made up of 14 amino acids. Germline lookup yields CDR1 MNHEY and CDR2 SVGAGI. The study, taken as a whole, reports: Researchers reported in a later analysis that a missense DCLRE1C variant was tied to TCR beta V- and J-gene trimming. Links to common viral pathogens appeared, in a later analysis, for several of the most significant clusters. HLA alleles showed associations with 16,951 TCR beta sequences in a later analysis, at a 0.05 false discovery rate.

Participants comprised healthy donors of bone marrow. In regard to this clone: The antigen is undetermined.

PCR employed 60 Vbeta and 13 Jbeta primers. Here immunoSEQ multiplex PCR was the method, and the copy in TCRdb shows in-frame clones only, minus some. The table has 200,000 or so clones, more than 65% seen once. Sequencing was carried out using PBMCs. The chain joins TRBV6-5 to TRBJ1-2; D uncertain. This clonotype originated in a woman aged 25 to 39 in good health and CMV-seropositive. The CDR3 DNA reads TGTGCCAGCAGAAGGGATGGACTACCACATGGCTACACCTTC. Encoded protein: CASRRDGLPHGYTF.